A selection of T cell receptor beta chains follows, all from one sample in a study of T cells after yellow fever vaccination. TCRdb reprocessed the 5' RACE reads via MiXCR and lists one record per CDR3 protein. The sample has fewer than 400,000 distinct CDR3 sequences; about 6% are singletons. Sequences were derived from PBMCs, sampled 5 days after the yellow fever booster vaccination. These receptors were taken from a man younger than 45 who received the YFV17D yellow fever vaccine. Both conserved end residues are part of each CDR3. The D gene is left open where the match is weak. Some rows have no size entry. The others give once, few or many, or a class for an expanded clone.

V	size	J	D	CDR3	DNA
TRBV30	few	TRBJ1-2	NA	CAWSVQRGAENYGYTF	TGTGCCTGGAGTGTTCAGCGGGGGGCTGAGAACTATGGCTACACCTTC
TRBV1	NA	TRBJ2-4	NA	CTSSQDWGPGAKNIQYF	NA
TRBV4-3	NA	TRBJ2-7	NA	CASSQDGTVLGEQYF	TGCGCCAGCAGCCAAGATGGGACGGTCCTCGGTGAGCAGTACTTC
TRBV6-2/TRBV6-3	NA	TRBJ2-1	TRBD2	CASSNSGGHEQFF	TGTGCCAGCAGTAATAGCGGGGGGCACGAGCAGTTCTTC
TRBV6-5	many	TRBJ2-5	TRBD1	CASSYSRTGRETQYF	TGTGCCAGCAGTTACTCCCGGACAGGGAGGGAGACCCAGTACTTC
TRBV12-3/TRBV12-4	few	TRBJ2-5	NA	CASSLSPRQETQYF	TGTGCCAGCAGTTTGTCTCCCCGTCAAGAGACCCAGTACTTC
TRBV15	few	TRBJ2-7	NA	CATSRRLGGAYEQYF	TGTGCCACCAGCAGACGCCTGGGGGGTGCCTACGAGCAGTACTTC
TRBV7-2	NA	TRBJ2-5	NA	CASSVLRTPLRETQYF	TGTGCCAGCAGCGTTCTTAGGACTCCACTCCGGGAGACCCAGTACTTC
TRBV5-1	many	TRBJ2-2	TRBD2	CASSLAGGSGITGELFF	TGCGCCAGCAGCTTGGCTGGGGGTAGCGGGATCACCGGGGAGCTGTTTTTT
TRBV18	NA	TRBJ2-7	TRBD1	CASSKGQVGSYEQYF	TGTGCCAGCTCAAAAGGACAGGTAGGATCCTACGAGCAGTACTTC
TRBV5-1	many	TRBJ2-1	TRBD2	CATGTRANNEQFF	TGCGCCACCGGGACTAGAGCTAACAATGAGCAGTTCTTC
TRBV7-2	many	TRBJ2-7	NA	CASSFGFLTYEQYF	TGTGCCAGCAGCTTTGGCTTCCTGACCTACGAGCAGTACTTC
TRBV25-1	many	TRBJ2-7	TRBD1	CASSTPGQGTTQYF	TGTGCCAGCAGTACCCCGGGACAGGGGACCACGCAGTACTTC
TRBV11-2	few	TRBJ2-1	TRBD1	CASSLRGTGYNEQFF	TGTGCCAGCAGCCTTCGCGGGACAGGGTATAATGAGCAGTTCTTC
TRBV7-9	many	TRBJ2-5	NA	CASSSWVRAAETQYF	TGTGCCAGCAGCAGCTGGGTGAGGGCTGCGGAGACCCAGTACTTC
TRBV27	few	TRBJ2-7	TRBD2	CASSLMGGFEQYF	TGTGCCAGCAGTTTAATGGGGGGGTTCGAGCAGTACTTC
TRBV7-2	many	TRBJ2-7	TRBD2	CASSPRAGETYEQYF	TGTGCCAGCAGCCCTCGGGCGGGAGAGACCTACGAGCAGTACTTC
TRBV12-3/TRBV12-4	NA	TRBJ2-7	NA	CASSFVSALVDEQYF	TGTGCCAGCAGTTTCGTCTCTGCCCTCGTCGACGAGCAGTACTTC
TRBV11-2	many	TRBJ2-7	NA	CASSLWNEQYF	TGTGCCAGCAGCTTATGGAACGAGCAGTACTTC
TRBV6-1	NA	TRBJ2-5	NA	CASRAWTAETQYF	TGTGCCAGCAGGGCCTGGACGGCGGAGACCCAGTACTTC
TRBV7-8	few	TRBJ1-2	TRBD1	CASSRGTGSTDYTF	TGTGCCAGCAGCAGAGGGACAGGGTCAACTGACTACACCTTC
TRBV10-3	NA	TRBJ2-3	NA	CAIMRVSTDTQYF	TGTGCCATCATGCGCGTCTCCACAGATACGCAGTATTTT
TRBV3-1	many	TRBJ2-3	NA	CASSQEDSGVTSSDTQYF	TGTGCCAGCAGCCAAGAGGACAGCGGAGTCACTAGCTCAGATACGCAGTATTTT
TRBV20-1	few	TRBJ2-1	NA	CSASRRPYNEQFF	TGCAGTGCTTCCCGACGACCGTACAATGAGCAGTTCTTC
TRBV28	few	TRBJ1-2	NA	CASSYQTDGYTF	TGTGCCAGCAGTTATCAGACAGATGGCTACACCTTC
TRBV27	NA	TRBJ2-2	NA	CASSLSLSCGELFF	TGTGCCAGCAGTTTATCATTATCGTGCGGGGAGCTGTTTTTT
TRBV5-1	many	TRBJ2-1	TRBD1	CASSIKTGDEQFF	TGCGCCAGCAGCATAAAAACAGGGGATGAGCAGTTCTTC
TRBV6-6	many	TRBJ2-3	NA	CASSFRLTDTQYF	TGTGCCAGCAGTTTCAGACTAACAGATACGCAGTATTTT
TRBV14	NA	TRBJ2-1	TRBD2	CASSGLAGLSSYNEQFF	TGTGCCAGCAGTGGACTAGCGGGATTGAGCTCCTACAATGAGCAGTTCTTC
TRBV14	few	TRBJ2-1	TRBD1	CASRAQGANEQFF	TGTGCCAGCAGGGCACAGGGGGCGAATGAGCAGTTCTTC
TRBV4-2	NA	TRBJ1-4	NA	CASSQGQSNEKLFF	TGTGCCAGCAGCCAAGGACAGAGTAATGAAAAACTGTTTTTT
TRBV7-6	NA	TRBJ2-1	TRBD1	CASSPRQGVSYNEQFF	TGTGCCAGCAGCCCACGGCAGGGGGTTTCCTACAATGAGCAGTTCTTC
TRBV4-3	NA	TRBJ1-1	NA	CASSQDREWSEAFF	TGCGCCAGCAGCCAAGACAGGGAATGGAGTGAAGCTTTCTTT
TRBV6-5	few	TRBJ1-1	NA	CASSYSGSNTEAFF	TGTGCCAGCAGTTACTCGGGGTCCAACACTGAAGCTTTCTTT
TRBV20-1	few	TRBJ2-3	NA	CSAAWGAQDTQYF	TGCAGTGCCGCGTGGGGGGCACAAGATACGCAGTATTTT
TRBV6-2/TRBV6-3	many	TRBJ2-7	NA	CASSYRLNYYEQYF	TGTGCCAGCAGTTACCGGCTGAACTACTACGAGCAGTACTTC
TRBV20-1	few	TRBJ2-3	TRBD2	CSASRWTSGGSTDTQYF	TGCAGTGCTAGCCGGTGGACTAGCGGAGGGAGCACAGATACGCAGTATTTT
TRBV24-1	few	TRBJ2-1	NA	CATSRGQRNNEQFF	TGTGCCACCAGCCGGGGCCAGAGAAACAATGAGCAGTTCTTC
TRBV10-3	many	TRBJ2-1	NA	CAIRDGSSSYNEQFF	TGTGCCATCAGGGACGGATCCAGCTCCTACAATGAGCAGTTCTTC
TRBV4-3	NA	TRBJ1-1	NA	CASSQGGGARQTTEAFF	TGCGCCAGCAGCCAAGGGGGGGGGGCGCGACAGACAACTGAAGCTTTCTTT
TRBV12-3/TRBV12-4	few	TRBJ2-7	TRBD2	CASTGLAGGGEQYF	TGTGCCAGCACAGGCCTAGCGGGAGGGGGCGAGCAGTACTTC
TRBV7-9	NA	TRBJ2-2	NA	CTSSLAQVNTGELFF	TGTACCAGCAGCTTAGCACAGGTGAACACCGGGGAGCTGTTTTTT
TRBV27	NA	TRBJ1-5	NA	CASTLPGGQPQHF	TGTGCCAGCACCCTGCCGGGGGGTCAGCCCCAGCATTTT
TRBV19	NA	TRBJ1-5	NA	CASSIGSLISNQPQHF	TGTGCCAGTAGTATCGGCAGCCTAATTAGCAATCAGCCCCAGCATTTT
TRBV6-2/TRBV6-3	NA	TRBJ2-5	NA	CASSYARRDRGLAGGDETQYF	TGTGCCAGCAGTTACGCCCGCCGGGACAGGGGGCTAGCGGGAGGGGATGAGACCCAGTACTTC
TRBV12-3/TRBV12-4	few	TRBJ2-3	TRBD2	CASRPHLGGITDTQYF	TGTGCCAGCAGACCCCATTTGGGAGGGATCACAGATACGCAGTATTTT
TRBV6-1	many	TRBJ2-7	NA	CASSPYRGPAYEQYF	TGTGCCAGCAGCCCCTACCGGGGGCCGGCCTACGAGCAGTACTTC
TRBV20-1	few	TRBJ2-5	NA	CSARGTSRKSQETQYF	TGCAGTGCTAGAGGGACTTCGAGGAAAAGCCAAGAGACCCAGTACTTC
TRBV6-1	NA	TRBJ2-7	TRBD2	CATSGTSGTYEQYF	TGTGCCACCTCTGGGACTAGCGGGACCTACGAGCAGTACTTC
TRBV20-1	NA	TRBJ2-5	NA	CSTSQGRETQYF	TGCAGTACTTCGCAGGGGAGGGAGACCCAGTACTTC
TRBV5-4	NA	TRBJ2-1	NA	CASSLKSKGDNEQFF	TGTGCCAGCAGCTTAAAAAGCAAGGGGGACAATGAGCAGTTCTTC
TRBV20-1	many	TRBJ2-7	TRBD2	CGAGLAGLGEQYF	TGCGGCGCGGGGCTAGCGGGATTGGGTGAGCAGTACTTC
TRBV20-1	NA	TRBJ2-2	NA	CSASNLRQSNTGELFF	TGCAGTGCTAGTAACTTGCGACAGTCGAACACCGGGGAGCTGTTTTTT